This T cell receptor (beta chain) was retrieved from a study of human T cells and chemical hapten exposure. Turning to the study itself: Patients, predominantly female, presented with alopecia areata, totalis or universalis.

The time point: patch test 2, 6 weeks after DPC sensitization. The treatment here: therapeutic diphenylcyclopropenone sensitization with weekly scalp DPC. This clonotype was observed many times. Each cDNA molecule in the library carried unique molecular identifiers. Per the original methods: Sample-level TCR yields exhibited a median of about 96,000, with a range of roughly 23,224 to 700,000. A single record per CDR3 protein comes from TCRdb applying MiXCR to the RACE reads. V and J calls and clone size were set by TCRdb, not the authors. This table holds 35,000 to 45,000 distinct CDR3 sequences, about 9.8% found once. The input for sequencing was whole blood, taken in connection with sensitization to the hapten diphenylcyclopropenone (DPC). The receptor comes from a woman in her 40s with alopecia areata. Some clones in this sample may be carry-over from other donors' samples.

CDR3: CASSPRQGARTEAFF. The DNA of the CDR3 is TGTGCCAGCAGCCCACGACAGGGGGCTCGCACTGAAGCTTTCTTT. The V and J genes are TRBV7-9 and TRBJ1-1; TRBD1 matches at 10 bases. V was pared by 5 bases and J by 4 bases, with 7 bases of the junction left unmatched. Germline V gene lookup returns CDR1 SEHNR and CDR2 FQNEAQ (reference sequence). The CDR3 runs to 15 residues.